The present T cell receptor beta chain was sequenced within a study of identical twins. Overall study results and limits: Zero-insertion analyses were open to partial confounding by invariant MAIT and iNKT cells. Out-of-frame sharing of TCR alpha in monozygotic twins was underestimated by models.

This CDR3 comprises 19 residues. Germline CDR1 DFQATT, CDR2 SNEGSKA (reference sequence). Trimming cost V 1 base and J 7 bases; bases outside gene matches: 19. A universal primer site was created by template switching, with the cDNA bearing unique molecular identifiers. MiXCR, applied by TCRdb to the 5' RACE reads, yields one record per CDR3 protein. Counted here are some 1,700,000 distinct CDR3 sequences, less than 35% occurring once; the ten biggest clones make up around 0.25%. As for this clonotype: Its antigen is not known.

This rearrangement joins TRBV20-1 to TRBJ1-4, with 9 bases matching TRBD1. This clonotype was sampled from a newborn girl in good health. Specimen: cord blood. Written as DNA, the CDR3 is TGCAGTGCTAGAGCCCGACCCCGGGACAGGGCAAGGCTGGTTGAAAAACTGTTTTTT. Translated, it gives CSARARPRDRARLVEKLFF.